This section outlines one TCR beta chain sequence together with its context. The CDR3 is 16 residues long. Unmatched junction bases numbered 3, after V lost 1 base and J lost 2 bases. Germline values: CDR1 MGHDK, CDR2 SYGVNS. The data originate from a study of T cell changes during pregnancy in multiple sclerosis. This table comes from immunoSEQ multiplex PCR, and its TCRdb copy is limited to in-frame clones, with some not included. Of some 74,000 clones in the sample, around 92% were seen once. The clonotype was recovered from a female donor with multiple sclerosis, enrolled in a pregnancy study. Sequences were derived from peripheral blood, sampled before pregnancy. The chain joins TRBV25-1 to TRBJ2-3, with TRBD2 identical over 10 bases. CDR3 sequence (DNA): TGTGCCAGCAGTGAATCCGGGACTAGCGCCACAGATACGCAGTATTTT. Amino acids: CASSESGTSATDTQYF.